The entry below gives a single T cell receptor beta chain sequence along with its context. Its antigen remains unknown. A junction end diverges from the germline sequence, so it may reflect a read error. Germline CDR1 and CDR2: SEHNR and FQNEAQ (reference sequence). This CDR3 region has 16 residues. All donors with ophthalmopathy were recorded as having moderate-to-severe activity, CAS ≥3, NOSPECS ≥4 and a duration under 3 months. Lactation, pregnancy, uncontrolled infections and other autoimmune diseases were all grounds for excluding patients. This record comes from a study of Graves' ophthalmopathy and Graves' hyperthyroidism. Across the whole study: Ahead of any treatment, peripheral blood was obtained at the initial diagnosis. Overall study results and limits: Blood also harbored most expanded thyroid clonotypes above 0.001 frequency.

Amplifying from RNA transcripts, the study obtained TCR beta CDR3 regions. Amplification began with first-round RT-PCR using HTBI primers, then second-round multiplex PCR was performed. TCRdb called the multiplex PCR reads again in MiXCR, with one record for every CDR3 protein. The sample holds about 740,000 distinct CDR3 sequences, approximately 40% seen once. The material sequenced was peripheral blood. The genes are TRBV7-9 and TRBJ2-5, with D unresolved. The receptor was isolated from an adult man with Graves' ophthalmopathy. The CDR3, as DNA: TGCGCCAGCAGCTTGGGCCCCCTTTCTCAGGAAGAGACCCAGTACTTC. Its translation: CASSLGPLSQEETQYF.